Following are 27 T cell receptor beta chains from one sample sequenced in a study of naive CD8 T cells in extremely preterm neonates. Profiling relied on immunoSEQ multiplex PCR, and the TCRdb table lists in-frame clones only, not all of them. Here the sample spans more than 5,500 clones, approximately 97% being singletons. The source material was naive CD8+ T cells from blood. These TCRs come from a human donor in good health.

This clone appeared a single time. This sequence joins TRBV5-1 and TRBJ1-5; the D gene is possibly TRBD1 (6 bases). The CDR3 consists of 15 residues. Germline CDR1 and CDR2: SGHRS and YFSETQ. The V end lost 1 base, the J end lost 2 bases, and 10 bases lay between the germline ends. The CDR3 DNA sequence: TGCGCCAGCAGCTTGACGGGGGGCGGCAATCAGCCCCAGCATTTT. Amino acids: CASSLTGGGNQPQHF.

This chain connects TRBV28 to TRBJ2-7; 8 bases fit TRBD2. This CDR3 comprises 18 residues. Germline-derived CDR1 and CDR2 are MDHEN and SYDVKM. Trimming cost V 7 bases and J 0 bases; bases outside gene matches: 17. The CDR3 sequence is CASKSGRRLAGLSYEQYF. CDR3 DNA: TGTGCCAGCAAAAGCGGTCGCCGTCTAGCGGGCCTCTCCTACGAGCAGTACTTC.

This chain uses TRBV25-1 with TRBJ2-1; D is uncertain. The CDR3 covers 14 residues. The V end was cut by 4 bases, the J end by 5 bases, with 12 bases between. The germline gives CDR1 MGHDK, CDR2 SYGVNS. CDR3 protein: CASSASLSNNEQFF. Written as DNA, the CDR3 is TGTGCCAGCAGTGCATCCCTTAGCAACAATGAGCAGTTCTTC.

The CDR3 nucleotides are TGTGCCACCAGCAGAGGAGCGGTTAGCAATGAGCAGTTCTTC. Residues: CATSRGAVSNEQFF. The chain carries TRBV15 and TRBJ2-1, with a weak D call TRBD2 (5 bases). Germline-derived CDR1 and CDR2 are LNHNV and YYDKDF (reference sequence). Trimming stripped 1 base from V and 6 bases from J, with 10 bases between. This CDR3 spans 14 amino acids.

The rearrangement links TRBV29-1 to TRBJ2-5, with TRBD2 matching over 7 bases. This CDR3 spans 14 amino acids. Trimming cost V 6 bases and J 7 bases; bases outside gene matches: 14. Per the germline V gene, CDR1 is SQVTM and CDR2 is ANQGSEA. In DNA, the CDR3 is TGCAGCGTGGTAAACGCGGGGGTTAGATCGACCCAGTACTTC. It encodes CSVVNAGVRSTQYF.

The V and J genes are TRBV6-5 and TRBJ1-2, with 7 bases that match TRBD1. Trimming took 0 bases from V and 5 from J; bases not matched to a gene: 6. Germline lookup yields CDR1 MNHEY and CDR2 SVGAGI. This CDR3 has 15 residues. The CDR3 DNA sequence: TGTGCCAGCAGTTACTCATGGGGACAGATGTATGGCTACACCTTC. Translating it yields CASSYSWGQMYGYTF.

The chain is built from TRBV5-1 and TRBJ2-3, with TRBD2 matching 9 bases. Germline V lookup: CDR1 SGHRS, CDR2 YFSETQ. This CDR3 has 15 amino acids. V dropped 4 bases and J dropped 4; count of bases not matched to a gene: 7. The CDR3 protein is CASSPSAGGPDTQYF. CDR3 DNA: TGCGCCAGCAGCCCCTCTGCGGGAGGGCCAGATACGCAGTATTTT. Full variable domain (rest looked up from reference TRBV5-1 and TRBJ2-3): KAGVTQTPRYLIKTRGQQVTLSCSPISGHRSVSWYQQTPGQGLQFLFEYFSETQRNKGNFPGRFSGRQFSNSRSEMNVSTLELGDSALYLCASSPSAGGPDTQYFGPGTRLTVL.

The V call is TRBV18, the J call TRBJ2-4; TRBD1 is a possible D gene (6 bases). Germline V gene sequence: CDR1 KGHSH, CDR2 LQKENI. This CDR3 has 19 amino acids. V lost 6 bases and J lost 0, with 24 bases in between. The CDR3 DNA reads as TGTGCCAGCTCGGCCAACCGGCAGCAGGGGCGGACAGCCAAAAACATTCAGTACTTC. It specifies CASSANRQQGRTAKNIQYF.

CDR3 DNA sequence: TGTGCCAGCAGCTCGTCGAAGGGGGTAGGAGACACTGAAGCTTTCTTT. Protein sequence: CASSSSKGVGDTEAFF. The genes are TRBV11-2 and TRBJ1-1, with D perhaps matching TRBD1 (6 bases). The CDR3 extends over 16 amino acids. The germline CDR1 and CDR2 sequences are SGHAT and FQNNGV. Trimming pared 4 bases from V and 3 bases from J, leaving 18 bases between.

The chain employs TRBV27 and TRBJ1-6; D is possibly TRBD1 (5 bases). The germline CDR1 and CDR2 sequences are MNHEY and SMNVEV (reference sequence). CDR3 length equals 14 residues. V lost 6 bases and J lost 9, with 15 bases in between. CDR3 sequence: CASRDQGLGSPLHF. The CDR3 nucleotides are TGTGCCAGCAGGGACCAGGGTCTTGGTTCACCCCTCCACTTT.

This clone was detected only once. V is TRBV5-6 and J is TRBJ2-5; TRBD1 matches at 7 bases. The end of the DNA fits TRBJ2-7 better, so the J call may be wrong. The CDR3 sequence is 16 residues long. The V gene's germline CDR1 is SGHDT and CDR2 YYEEEE. The CDR3 DNA reads as TGTGCCAGCAGCTTGGCGTTCAGGGGGAACTCCTACGAGCAGTACTTC. It specifies CASSLAFRGNSYEQYF.

The chain links TRBV6-4 to TRBJ1-4, with D perhaps TRBD1 (6 bases). The germline V gene encodes CDR1 MRHNA and CDR2 SNTAGT. CDR3 length equals 17 residues. V lost 3 bases and J 8 bases, leaving 22 bases between the germline ends. The DNA for the CDR3 is TGTGCCAGCAGTGAAAGGACAGTCGAGGGCGGATGGGAAAAACTGTTTTTT. It codes for CASSERTVEGGWEKLFF.

The chain recombines TRBV5-4 with TRBJ2-6, with TRBD2 identical over 7 bases. Trimming cost V 4 bases and J 0 bases; bases outside gene matches: 10. Germline CDR1 reads SGHNT; CDR2 reads YYREEE (reference sequence). CDR3 length: 18 amino acids. CDR3 residues: CASSRRVRGFSGANVLTF. CDR3 in DNA: TGTGCCAGCAGCAGGCGGGTGCGGGGGTTCTCTGGGGCCAACGTCCTGACTTTC.

CDR3: CASSVRRQGRLNEKLFF. Written as DNA, the CDR3 is TGTGCCAGCAGTGTCAGGAGACAGGGGAGGCTAAATGAAAAACTGTTTTTT. The gene calls are TRBV6-1 and TRBJ1-4; 8 nucleotides match TRBD1. V shed 4 bases, J shed 5 bases, and the junction held 12 bases outside the gene matches. CDR3 length: 17 amino acids. Germline loops: CDR1 MNHNS, CDR2 SASEGT.

The chain links TRBV9 to TRBJ2-3; D is uncertain. V gave up 3 bases and J gave up 0 bases, with 5 bases separating them. The length of the CDR3 is 13 residues. Germline CDR1 and CDR2: SGDLS and YYNGEE. Here the CDR3 reads CASSAQSTDTQYF. The CDR3 nucleotides read TGTGCCAGCAGCGCCCAGAGCACAGATACGCAGTATTTT.

This chain uses TRBV7-2 with TRBJ2-7; D perhaps matches TRBD1 (5 bases). CDR1 is SGHTA and CDR2 is FQGNSA in the germline V gene. The CDR3 length is 14 residues. V lost 5 bases and J 3 bases, leaving 14 bases between the germline ends. The CDR3 coding sequence is TGTGCCAGCAGCCGAAGAAGGGGAATCTACGAGCAGTACTTC. This sequence encodes CASSRRRGIYEQYF.

This sequence joins TRBV11-2 and TRBJ2-4; D is ambiguous. The CDR3 loop spans 15 amino acids. V lost 8 bases and J lost 8, with 22 bases in between. The germline gives CDR1 SGHAT, CDR2 FQNNGV. The CDR3 sequence is CASAKRLGIVDIQYF. The CDR3 DNA reads TGTGCCAGCGCTAAACGACTGGGTATAGTTGACATTCAGTACTTC.

The J gene is TRBJ1-1, the V gene TRBV6-5, with 10 positions matching TRBD1. Germline V CDR1 and CDR2: MNHEY, SVGAGI. CDR3 length: 15 residues. V was pared by 6 bases and J by 1 base, with 5 bases of the junction left unmatched. CDR3 loop: CASRGQGGPNTEAFF. The CDR3 DNA reads as TGTGCCAGCAGAGGACAGGGGGGTCCGAACACTGAAGCTTTCTTT.

The chain links TRBV11-2 to TRBJ2-7; D may be TRBD1 (6 bases). Between the trimmed V and J ends, which lost 1 base and 3 bases, there was a span of 13 bases. The germline gives CDR1 SGHAT, CDR2 FQNNGV. The CDR3 is 15 amino acids. This CDR3 is CASSLVAGANYEQYF. The CDR3 nucleotides are TGTGCCAGCAGCTTAGTTGCAGGGGCTAACTACGAGCAGTACTTC. The full variable domain, with the rest looked up from reference TRBV11-2 and TRBJ2-7, is EAGVAQSPRYKIIEKRQSVAFWCNPISGHATLYWYQQILGQGPKLLIQFQNNGVVDDSQLPKDRFSAERLKGVDSTLKIQPAKLEDSAVYLCASSLVAGANYEQYFGPGTRLTVT.

The rearrangement uses TRBV6-5 and TRBJ2-3; 14 bases agree with TRBD2. Germline values: CDR1 MNHEY, CDR2 SVGAGI. The CDR3 is 15 amino acids. Trimming cost V 0 bases and J 11 bases; bases outside gene matches: 4. CDR3 sequence: CASSYSHGTSGGQYF. CDR3 sequence (DNA): TGTGCCAGCAGTTACTCTCACGGGACTAGCGGGGGGCAGTATTTT.

The CDR3 protein is CASTHREGNTEAFF. CDR3 DNA: TGTGCCAGTACCCACCGCGAGGGGAACACTGAAGCTTTCTTT. The chain recombines TRBV19 with TRBJ1-1, with unresolved D. V was cut by 7 bases and J by 1 base, with 13 bases left in between. The CDR3 is 14 amino acids. Germline V lookup: CDR1 LNHDA, CDR2 SQIVND (reference sequence).

This clone was found a few times. J is TRBJ1-2 and V is TRBV7-2; D gene ambiguous. The V gene's germline CDR1 is SGHTA and CDR2 FQGNSA. The CDR3 runs to 14 residues. V lost 1 base and J 4 bases, leaving 10 bases between the germline ends. The CDR3 DNA sequence: TGTGCCAGCAGCTTAGTAGCAGTGCGCTATGGCTACACCTTC. Translation: CASSLVAVRYGYTF.

The chain is built from TRBV7-8 and TRBJ1-6; the D gene is possibly TRBD1 (5 bases). The CDR3 spans 16 residues. V was trimmed by 2 bases and J by 7 bases, leaving 15 bases between them. CDR1 SGHVS and CDR2 FQNEAQ come from the germline V gene. As DNA, the CDR3 is TGTGCCAGCAGCTTAATCGGGGGTTCGGGAAATTCACCCCTCCACTTT. Translating it yields CASSLIGGSGNSPLHF.

The rearrangement joins TRBV2 to TRBJ2-7; weak D call: TRBD2 (5 bases). Trimming removed 6 bases at V and 4 bases at J, with 13 bases between. CDR1 is SNHLY and CDR2 is FYNNEI in the germline V gene. The CDR3 is 13 amino acids. CDR3 protein: CASSVGGPYEQYF. The CDR3 DNA sequence: TGTGCCAGCAGCGTCGGCGGGCCTTACGAGCAGTACTTC.

V usage is TRBV5-1 and J usage is TRBJ2-2; D gene unclear. Trimming took off 6 bases at V and 1 base at J, with 13 bases between the two ends. This CDR3 is built from 15 residues. Per the germline V gene, CDR1 is SGHRS and CDR2 is YFSETQ. CDR3 sequence reads: CASTPIAGNTGELFF. CDR3 in DNA: TGCGCCAGCACCCCGATCGCAGGGAACACCGGGGAGCTGTTTTTT.

V gene TRBV5-1 combines with J gene TRBJ2-5, with D possibly TRBD2 on 5 matching bases. Germline assignment: CDR1 SGHRS and CDR2 YFSETQ. Trimming cost V 0 bases and J 0 bases, with 9 bases left between them. CDR3 length: 15 residues. The CDR3 reads CASSLAGLDQETQYF. Here the CDR3 DNA reads TGCGCCAGCAGCTTGGCGGGGTTGGACCAAGAGACCCAGTACTTC. Full variable domain (outside the CDR3, taken from reference TRBV5-1 and TRBJ2-5): KAGVTQTPRYLIKTRGQQVTLSCSPISGHRSVSWYQQTPGQGLQFLFEYFSETQRNKGNFPGRFSGRQFSNSRSEMNVSTLELGDSALYLCASSLAGLDQETQYFGPGTRLLVL.

The chain combines TRBV27 with TRBJ2-1, with a tentative D call TRBD2 (5 bases). The CDR3 consists of 13 residues. Germline loops: CDR1 MNHEY, CDR2 SMNVEV (reference sequence). V lost 5 bases, J lost 7 bases, and 12 bases lay in between. The CDR3 bases are TGTGCCAGCAGTCTCTGGACTCTTAATGAGCAGTTCTTC. It is translated as CASSLWTLNEQFF.